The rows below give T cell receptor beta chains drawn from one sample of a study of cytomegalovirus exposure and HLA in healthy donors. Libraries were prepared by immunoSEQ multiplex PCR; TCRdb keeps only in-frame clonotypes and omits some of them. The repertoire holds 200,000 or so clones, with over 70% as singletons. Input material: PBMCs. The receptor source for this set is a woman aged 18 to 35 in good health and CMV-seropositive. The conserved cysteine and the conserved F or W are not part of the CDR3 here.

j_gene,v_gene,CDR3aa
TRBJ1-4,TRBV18,ASSLQGAREKLF
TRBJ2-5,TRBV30,AWSSAGLAGIKTQY
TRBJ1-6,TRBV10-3,AISEEGSNSPLH
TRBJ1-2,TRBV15,AAGSGYGYT
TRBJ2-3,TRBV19,ASGRRTDTQY
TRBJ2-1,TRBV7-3,ASSPSGGPREQF
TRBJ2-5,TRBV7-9,ASSAGDYFQETQY
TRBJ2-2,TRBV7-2,ASSFGQYTGELF
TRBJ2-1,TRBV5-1,ASSLDGQGSYNEQF
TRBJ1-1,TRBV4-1,ASRPTGTGGRGTEAF
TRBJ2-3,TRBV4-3,ASSQTPISTDTQY
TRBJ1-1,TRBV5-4,ASSLDRRNTEAF
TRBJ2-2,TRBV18,ASSSRTGNPGELF
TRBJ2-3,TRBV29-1,SVEEGTGHSSTDTQY
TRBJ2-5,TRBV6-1,ASSEARRGGGETQY
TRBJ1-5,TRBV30,AWSVGGENQPQH
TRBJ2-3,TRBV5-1,ASRGYSGGPSTDTQY
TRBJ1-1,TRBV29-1,SAQGNTEAF
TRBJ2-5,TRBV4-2,ASSQDMGSGPETQY
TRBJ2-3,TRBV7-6,ASSLGPGIVADTQY
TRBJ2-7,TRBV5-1,ASSYMGGLAGGEQY
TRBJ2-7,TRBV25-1,ASSESYSGQATYEQY
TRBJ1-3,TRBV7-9,ASSLVPQASGNTIY
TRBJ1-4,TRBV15,ATSTTWGGADEKLF
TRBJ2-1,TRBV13,ASSLAGGGSYNEQF
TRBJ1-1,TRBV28,ASSLRSGAF
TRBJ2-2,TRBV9,ASSPSGQGITGELF
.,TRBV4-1,ASSQDLDRGNYEQY
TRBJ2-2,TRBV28,ASSAGGVGELF
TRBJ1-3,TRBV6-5,ASSRVSYSGNTIY
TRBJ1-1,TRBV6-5,ASFKTVTEAF
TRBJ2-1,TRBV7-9,AGEGGTSGGDEQF
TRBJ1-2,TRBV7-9,ASSLVGRRGYGYT
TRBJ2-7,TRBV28,ASSYGLAGESSYEQY
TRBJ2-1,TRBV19,ASSMSLAGYNEQF
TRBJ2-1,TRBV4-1,ASSAVPDSYNEQF
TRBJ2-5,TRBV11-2,ASSLDGLAGYQETQY
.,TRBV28,ASSAQGYEQY
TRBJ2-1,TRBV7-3,AGKHQGRNEQF
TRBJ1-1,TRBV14,ASTTTGLAEAF
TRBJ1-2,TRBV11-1,ASSPRDRNYGYT
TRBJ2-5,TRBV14,ASSSRTSPRETQY
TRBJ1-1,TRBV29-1,SVDGRGEAF
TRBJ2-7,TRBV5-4,ASSPGLPSSYEQY
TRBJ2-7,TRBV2,ASTTLSYEQY
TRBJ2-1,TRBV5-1,ASSPGIDEQF
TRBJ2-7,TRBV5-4,ASSLELSYEQY
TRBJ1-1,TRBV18,ASSPAGRGRGNTEAF
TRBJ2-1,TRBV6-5,ASSARFYNEQF
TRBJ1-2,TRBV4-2,ASSRLPGQGNYGYT
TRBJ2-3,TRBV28,ASRRRVGGGNSDTQY
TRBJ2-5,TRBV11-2,ASSLLAGGETQY
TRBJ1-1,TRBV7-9,ASSVHINQGTDEAF
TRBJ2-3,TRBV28,ASSLGLGGGAIDTQY
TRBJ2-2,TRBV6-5,ASSYSGQNTGELF
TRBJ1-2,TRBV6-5,ASSYLRTSGMSHT